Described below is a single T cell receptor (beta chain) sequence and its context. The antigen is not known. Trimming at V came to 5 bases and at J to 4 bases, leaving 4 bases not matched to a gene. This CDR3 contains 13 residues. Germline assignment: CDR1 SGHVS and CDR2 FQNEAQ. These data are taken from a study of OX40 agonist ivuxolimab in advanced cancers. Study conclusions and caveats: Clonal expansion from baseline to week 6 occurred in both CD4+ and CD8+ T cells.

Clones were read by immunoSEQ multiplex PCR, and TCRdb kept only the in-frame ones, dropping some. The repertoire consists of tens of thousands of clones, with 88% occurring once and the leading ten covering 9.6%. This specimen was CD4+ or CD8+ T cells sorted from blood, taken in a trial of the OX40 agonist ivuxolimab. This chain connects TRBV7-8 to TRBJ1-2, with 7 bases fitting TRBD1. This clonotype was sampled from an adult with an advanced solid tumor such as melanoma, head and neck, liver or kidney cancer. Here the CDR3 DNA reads TGTGCCAGCAGCCGGGACAGTACCTATGGCTACACCTTC. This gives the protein CASSRDSTYGYTF.